Presented here are 5 T cell receptor beta chains from one specimen sequenced in a study of T cell responses to AZD1222 COVID-19 vaccine listed by TCRdb under 2021. The library relied on the immunoSEQ multiplex PCR assay. Not all clones reach the TCRdb copy of this immuneACCESS table, which keeps in-frame sequences only. Checked studies attribute under half of the gap to unresolved V genes and leave the rest unexplained. The sample includes fewer than 110,000 clones, with 90% observed a single time. Together, the top ten hold approximately 1.2% of the sample. The sample's time point label, decoded: baseline before first vaccination. The sequencing here drew on peripheral blood, taken on day 0 of AZD1222 vaccination. All receptors come from an adult in good health.

The chain carries TRBV18 and TRBJ1-3; D gene uncertain. This CDR3 has 16 amino acids. V lost 3 bases to trimming and J lost 0 bases, with 12 bases between them. In germline, CDR1 is KGHSH, CDR2 LQKENI. CDR3 amino acids: CASSPAGSNSGNTIYF. The DNA of the CDR3 is TGTGCCAGCTCACCGGCTGGGAGCAACTCTGGAAACACCATATATTTT.

The rearrangement links TRBV5-4 to TRBJ1-3; the match to TRBD1 covers 8 bases. Per the germline V gene, CDR1 is SGHNT and CDR2 is YYREEE (reference sequence). The CDR3 runs to 15 residues. J lost 3 bases, V lost 3 bases, and 5 bases had no gene match. The CDR3 sequence: CASSSTTGVGNTIYF. The CDR3 bases are TGTGCCAGCAGCTCTACGACAGGGGTTGGAAACACCATATATTTT.

This clone was recorded a few times. The V gene is TRBV19, the J gene TRBJ2-7; TRBD1 matches at 12 bases. This CDR3 region has 13 residues. Germline V gene sequence: CDR1 LNHDA, CDR2 SQIVND (reference sequence). V gave up 5 bases and J gave up 6 bases; unmatched junction bases: 2. The CDR3 sequence is CASSGTGGGEQYF. In nucleotides, the CDR3 is TGTGCCAGTAGTGGGACAGGGGGCGGCGAGCAGTACTTC.

The genes are TRBV19 and TRBJ2-7; the D gene could be TRBD1 or TRBD2 (5 bases each). The germline CDR1 and CDR2 sequences are LNHDA and SQIVND (reference sequence). The CDR3 is 14 amino acids. With 7 bases removed from V and 1 base from J, the gap between germline ends came to 14 bases. The CDR3 spells CASTPGTASYEQYF. For the CDR3, the DNA is TGTGCCAGTACCCCCGGGACGGCTTCCTACGAGCAGTACTTC.

The sample holds one count of this clone. The rearrangement joins TRBV4-2 to TRBJ1-1; TRBD1 matches at 9 bases. Losses at the gene ends were 1 base for V and 6 bases for J; bases not matched to a gene: 6. CDR3 size: 15 residues. The germline V gene encodes CDR1 LGHNA and CDR2 YNFKEQ. The CDR3 is CASSQGDREGAEAFF. The CDR3 DNA is TGTGCCAGCAGCCAAGGGGACAGGGAAGGAGCTGAAGCTTTCTTT.